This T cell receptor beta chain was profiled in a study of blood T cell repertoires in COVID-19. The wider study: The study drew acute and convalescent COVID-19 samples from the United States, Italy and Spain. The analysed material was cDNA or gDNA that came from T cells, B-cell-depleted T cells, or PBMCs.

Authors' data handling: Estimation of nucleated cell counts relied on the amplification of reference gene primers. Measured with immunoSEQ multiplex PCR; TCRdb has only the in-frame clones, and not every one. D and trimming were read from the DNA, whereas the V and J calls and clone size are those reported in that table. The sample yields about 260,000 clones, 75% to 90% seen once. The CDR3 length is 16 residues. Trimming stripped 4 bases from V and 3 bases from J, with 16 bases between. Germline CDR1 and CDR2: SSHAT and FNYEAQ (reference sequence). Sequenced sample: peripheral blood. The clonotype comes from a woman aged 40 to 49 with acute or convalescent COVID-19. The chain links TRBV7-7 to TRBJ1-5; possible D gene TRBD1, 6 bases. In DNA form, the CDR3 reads TGTGCCAGCAGCTCTGCCCCCCGGGACAACAATCAGCCCCAGCATTTT. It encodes CASSSAPRDNNQPQHF.